These T cell receptor beta chains were read from a single sample in a study of shared clonotypes between healthy human individuals. The repertoire was sequenced with immunoSEQ multiplex PCR; TCRdb's copy has only in-frame clones and lacks some. Here the sample spans approximately 530,000 clones, approximately 95% being singletons. Sequences were obtained from naive CD4+ T cells sorted from blood. These receptors were collected from a woman in her thirties in good health. CDR3s include the opening cysteine and the closing phenylalanine or tryptophan. The D gene is left open where the match is weak. Clone sizes are given selectively: once, few, many, or a class where the clone is expanded.

. | TRBJ2-2 | TRBV7-9 | . | TGTGCCAGCAGCTTAGTTATGGATTCCGGGGAGCTGTTTTTT | CASSLVMDSGELFF
. | TRBJ1-1 | TRBV28 | . | TGTGCCAGCAGTTTATACGGGGGCGACTCCAACACTGAAGCTTTCTTT | CASSLYGGDSNTEAFF
. | TRBJ2-7 | TRBV9 | . | TGTGCCAGCAGCGTAGGCGGACATTCCTACGAGCAGTACTTC | CASSVGGHSYEQYF
TRBD1 | TRBJ1-2 | TRBV2 | . | TGTGCCAGCAGTGAACAGCGAGGAAGGGGGCCGAGCTATGGCTACACCTTC | CASSEQRGRGPSYGYTF
. | TRBJ2-3 | TRBV6-5 | . | TGTGCCAGCAGTTACGTAGTGGCAGATACGCAGTATTTT | CASSYVVADTQYF
TRBD1 | TRBJ2-7 | TRBV6-5 | . | TGTGCCAGCAGTCGGGGACAGGGGTCCTACGAGCAGTACTTC | CASSRGQGSYEQYF
TRBD2 | TRBJ2-3 | TRBV19 | . | TGTGCCAGTGCTGGGGCTAGCGGGAGTCTAGCCTGGGCAGATACGCAGTATTTT | CASAGASGSLAWADTQYF
TRBD2 | TRBJ2-7 | TRBV19 | . | TGTGCCAGTAGCCCCGGGACTAGCGCAACCTACGAGCAGTACTTC | CASSPGTSATYEQYF
. | TRBJ1-5 | TRBV4-1 | few | TGCGCCAGCAGCCCTCCTATCGGTCAGCCCCAGCATTTT | CASSPPIGQPQHF
. | TRBJ2-2 | TRBV13 | . | TGTGCCAGCAGCTTAGACCAGACAATCACCGGGGAGCTGTTTTTT | CASSLDQTITGELFF
. | TRBJ2-7 | TRBV7-9 | . | TGTGCCAGCAGCTTAGATGGCGGGCTTTCACGCGAGCAGTACTTC | CASSLDGGLSREQYF
TRBD2 | TRBJ2-5 | TRBV7-6 | . | TGTGCCAGCAGCTTAGAATGGGCTAGCGGTAAAGAGACCCAGTACTTC | CASSLEWASGKETQYF
TRBD2 | TRBJ2-3 | TRBV7-9 | . | TGTGCCAGCAGCTTAGGACTAGCGGGAGGGGGCACAGATACGCAGTATTTT | CASSLGLAGGGTDTQYF
. | TRBJ1-5 | TRBV28 | . | TGTGCCAGCAGTTCCCAGGGTCTGAGCAATCAGCCCCAGCATTTT | CASSSQGLSNQPQHF
. | TRBJ1-2 | TRBV18 | . | TGTGCCAGCTCAACGGGGGGCGCTGGCTACACCTTC | CASSTGGAGYTF
TRBD2 | TRBJ2-5 | TRBV29-1 | once | TGCAGCGTAGGGACTAGCGGGAGGGAGACCCAGTACTTC | CSVGTSGRETQYF
TRBD1 | TRBJ2-3 | TRBV2 | . | TGTGCCAGCAGTGAACAGGGGGCGAAGGATACGCAGTATTTT | CASSEQGAKDTQYF
. | TRBJ1-3 | TRBV5-6 | . | TGTGCCAGCAGCTTCAGGAGCTCTGGAAACACCATATATTTT | CASSFRSSGNTIYF
TRBD2 | TRBJ2-3 | TRBV5-1 | . | TGCGCCAGCCAGTTGACTAGCGGCACAGATACGCAGTATTTT | CASQLTSGTDTQYF
. | TRBJ2-7 | TRBV27 | . | TGTGCCAGCAGCCACAGAATTCAGAGAGGGGAAGGCTCCTACGAGCAGTACTTC | CASSHRIQRGEGSYEQYF
. | TRBJ2-7 | TRBV6-5 | once | TGTGCCAGCAGTTACTCGAGGACTGGTACCTACGAGCAGTACTTC | CASSYSRTGTYEQYF
. | TRBJ2-5 | TRBV5-4 | . | TGTGCCAGCAGCTCGAAGGGGAATAGCGCCCAAGAGACCCAGTACTTC | CASSSKGNSAQETQYF
TRBD2 | TRBJ2-7 | TRBV5-1 | . | TGCGCCAGCAGCCCGCTAGCGGTCGGTACCTACGAGCAGTACTTC | CASSPLAVGTYEQYF
. | TRBJ1-2 | TRBV6-6 | . | TGTGCCAGCAGTTACTCCTCACTCAATGGCTACACCTTC | CASSYSSLNGYTF
. | TRBJ1-2 | TRBV11-2 | . | TGTGCCAGCAGCTTAGGGATCTTAGGGAACAGGGAGGTGGATGGCTACACCTTC | CASSLGILGNREVDGYTF
. | TRBJ2-1 | TRBV4-1 | . | TGCGCCAGCAGCCGATCCGGGACCTCCTACAATGAGCAGTTCTTC | CASSRSGTSYNEQFF
. | TRBJ2-3 | TRBV7-2 | . | TGTGCCAGCAGCTTAGTCGATGGCACAGATACGCAGTATTTT | CASSLVDGTDTQYF
. | TRBJ2-5 | TRBV29-1 | . | TGCAGCACAGGGCAAGAGACCCAGTACTTC | CSTGQETQYF
TRBD1 | TRBJ1-4 | TRBV27 | . | TGTGCCAGCAGTTCGACAGGGGTCGGCGAAAAACTGTTTTTT | CASSSTGVGEKLFF
. | TRBJ1-1 | TRBV28 | once | TGTGCCAGCAGTTTGTCGACAGGGAACACTGAAGCTTTCTTT | CASSLSTGNTEAFF
TRBD1 | TRBJ2-7 | TRBV28 | . | TGTGCCAGCAGTTTCCTAGGACAGGCTACCTACGAGCAGTACTTC | CASSFLGQATYEQYF
. | TRBJ1-2 | TRBV9 | . | TGTGCCAGCAGCGGCAGGACAGATGGCTACACCTTC | CASSGRTDGYTF
. | TRBJ2-1 | TRBV5-1 | . | TGCGCCAGCAGCATCACTAGCACCAATGAGCAGTTCTTC | CASSITSTNEQFF